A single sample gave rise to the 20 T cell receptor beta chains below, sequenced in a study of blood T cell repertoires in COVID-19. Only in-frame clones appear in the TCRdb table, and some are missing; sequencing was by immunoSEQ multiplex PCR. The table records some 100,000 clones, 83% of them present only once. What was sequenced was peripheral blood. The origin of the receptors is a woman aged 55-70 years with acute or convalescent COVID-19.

The CDR3 DNA reads as TGCGCCAGCAGCCCCTCCCTTAGCGGGAGGCTGGTAATGGGGAATGAGCAGTTCTTC. This gives the protein CASSPSLSGRLVMGNEQFF. The chain links TRBV5-1 to TRBJ2-1; 10 bases are shared with TRBD2. The CDR3 has 19 amino acids. Germline V gene lookup returns CDR1 SGHRS and CDR2 YFSETQ. The trim removed 4 bases at V and 7 bases at J, leaving 20 bases unmatched.

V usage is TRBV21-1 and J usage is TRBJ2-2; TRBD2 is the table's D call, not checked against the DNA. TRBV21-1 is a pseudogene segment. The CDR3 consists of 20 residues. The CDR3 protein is CASSKYDSVTSGANTGELFF. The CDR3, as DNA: TGTGCCAGCAGCAAATATGATTCGGTGACTAGCGGGGCGAACACCGGGGAGCTGTTTTTT.

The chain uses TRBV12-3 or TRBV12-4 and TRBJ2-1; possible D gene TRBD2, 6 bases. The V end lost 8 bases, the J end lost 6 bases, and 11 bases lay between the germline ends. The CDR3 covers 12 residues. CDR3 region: CASWRGFNEQFF. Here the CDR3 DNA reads TGTGCCAGCTGGCGGGGCTTCAATGAGCAGTTCTTC.

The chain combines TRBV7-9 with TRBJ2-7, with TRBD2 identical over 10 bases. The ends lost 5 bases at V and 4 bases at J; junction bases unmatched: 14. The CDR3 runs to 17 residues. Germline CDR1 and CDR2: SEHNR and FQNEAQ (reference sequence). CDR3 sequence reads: CASSLSPSGGIIYEQYF. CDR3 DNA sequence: TGTGCCAGCAGCCTCTCCCCTAGCGGGGGTATAATATACGAGCAGTACTTC.

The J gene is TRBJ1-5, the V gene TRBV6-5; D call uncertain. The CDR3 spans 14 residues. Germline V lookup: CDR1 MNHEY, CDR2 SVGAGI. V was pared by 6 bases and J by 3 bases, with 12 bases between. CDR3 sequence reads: CASSLKHNNQPQHF. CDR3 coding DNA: TGTGCCAGCAGCCTCAAACATAACAATCAGCCCCAGCATTTT.

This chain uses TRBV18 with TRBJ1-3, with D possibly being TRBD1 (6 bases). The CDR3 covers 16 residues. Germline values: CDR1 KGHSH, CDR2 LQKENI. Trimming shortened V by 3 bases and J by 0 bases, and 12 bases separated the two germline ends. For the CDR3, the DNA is TGTGCCAGCTCACCGGAAAACAGGGTCTCTGGAAACACCATATATTTT. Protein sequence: CASSPENRVSGNTIYF. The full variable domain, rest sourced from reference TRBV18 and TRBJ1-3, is NAGVMQNPRHLVRRRGQEARLRCSPMKGHSHVYWYRQLPEEGLKFMVYLQKENIIDESGMPKERFSAEFPKEGPSILRIQQVVRGDSAAYFCASSPENRVSGNTIYFGEGSWLTVV.

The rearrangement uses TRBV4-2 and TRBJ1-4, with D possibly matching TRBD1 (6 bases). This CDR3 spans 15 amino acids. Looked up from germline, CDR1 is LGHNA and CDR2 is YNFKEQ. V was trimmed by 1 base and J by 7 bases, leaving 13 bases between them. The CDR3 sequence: CASSQAQGLSEKLFF. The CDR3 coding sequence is TGTGCCAGCAGCCAAGCCCAGGGGCTCTCTGAAAAACTGTTTTTT.

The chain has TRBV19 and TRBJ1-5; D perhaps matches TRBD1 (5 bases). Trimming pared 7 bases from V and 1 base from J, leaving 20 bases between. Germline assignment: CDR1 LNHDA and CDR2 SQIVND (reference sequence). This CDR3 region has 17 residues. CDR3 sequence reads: CASIPGDRGASNQPQHF. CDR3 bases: TGTGCCAGTATCCCTGGGGACCGCGGGGCAAGCAATCAGCCCCAGCATTTT.

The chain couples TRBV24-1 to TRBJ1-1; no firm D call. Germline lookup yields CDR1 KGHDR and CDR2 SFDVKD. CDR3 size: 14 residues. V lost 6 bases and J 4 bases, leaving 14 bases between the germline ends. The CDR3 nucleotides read TGTGCCACCAGTTCACCGGGGTACGGCACTGAAGCTTTCTTT. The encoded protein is CATSSPGYGTEAFF.

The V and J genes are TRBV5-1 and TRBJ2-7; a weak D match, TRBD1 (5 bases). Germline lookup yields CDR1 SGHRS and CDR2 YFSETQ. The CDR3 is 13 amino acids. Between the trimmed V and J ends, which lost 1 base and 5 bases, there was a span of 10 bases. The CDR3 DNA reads TGCGCCAGCAGCTTGAGGGGAAGCCACGAGCAGTACTTC. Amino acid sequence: CASSLRGSHEQYF.

CDR3 sequence: CASSYAEGWWPSGRNEQFF. As DNA, the CDR3 is TGTGCCAGCAGCTACGCCGAAGGATGGTGGCCTAGCGGGAGGAATGAGCAGTTCTTC. The chain couples TRBV9 to TRBJ2-1, with TRBD2 matching over 11 bases. The CDR3 runs 19 residues. Germline V gene lookup returns CDR1 SGDLS and CDR2 YYNGEE. V was clipped by 4 bases and J by 7 bases; unmatched bases: 19.

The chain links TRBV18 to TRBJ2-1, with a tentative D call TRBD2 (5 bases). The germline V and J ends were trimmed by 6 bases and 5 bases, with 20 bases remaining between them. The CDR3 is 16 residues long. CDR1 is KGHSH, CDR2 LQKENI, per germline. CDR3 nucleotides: TGTGCCAGCTCCCCCACGGGAACTAGTTCCCACAATGAGCAGTTCTTC. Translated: CASSPTGTSSHNEQFF.

CDR3 DNA: TGTGCCAGCAGCCCGGGGAATCAGCCCCAGCATTTT. Residues: CASSPGNQPQHF. The rearrangement links TRBV28 to TRBJ1-5, with D unclear. Germline CDR1 is MDHEN and CDR2 is SYDVKM. The CDR3 consists of 12 residues. Between the trimmed V and J ends, which lost 6 bases and 4 bases, there was a span of 7 bases.

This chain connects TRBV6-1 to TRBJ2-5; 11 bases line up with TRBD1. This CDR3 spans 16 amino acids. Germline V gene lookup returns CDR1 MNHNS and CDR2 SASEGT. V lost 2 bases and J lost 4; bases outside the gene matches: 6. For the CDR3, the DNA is TGTGCCAGCAGTGAAATTATGGACAGGGGGCGAGAGACCCAGTACTTC. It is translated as CASSEIMDRGRETQYF.

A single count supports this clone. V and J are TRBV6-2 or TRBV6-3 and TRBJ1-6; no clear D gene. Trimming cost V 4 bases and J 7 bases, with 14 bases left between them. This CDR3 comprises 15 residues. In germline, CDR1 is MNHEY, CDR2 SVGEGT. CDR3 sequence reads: CASSLEVGVNSPLHF. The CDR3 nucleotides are TGTGCCAGCAGTTTGGAGGTTGGGGTAAATTCACCCCTCCACTTT.

CDR3 amino acids: CASRYQGELFF. CDR3 in DNA: TGTGCCAGCAGGTATCAGGGGGAACTGTTTTTT. This rearrangement joins TRBV2 to TRBJ1-4; 7 bases agree with TRBD1. CDR3 size: 11 residues. J gave up 12 bases and V 6 bases, and 4 bases lay outside the gene matches. Germline V gene lookup returns CDR1 SNHLY and CDR2 FYNNEI. Full variable domain (missing parts from reference TRBV2 and TRBJ1-4): EPEVTQTPSHQVTQMGQEVILRCVPISNHLYFYWYRQILGQKVEFLVSFYNNEISEKSEIFDDQFSVERPDGSNFTLKIRSTKLEDSAMYFCASRYQGELFFGSGTQLSVL.

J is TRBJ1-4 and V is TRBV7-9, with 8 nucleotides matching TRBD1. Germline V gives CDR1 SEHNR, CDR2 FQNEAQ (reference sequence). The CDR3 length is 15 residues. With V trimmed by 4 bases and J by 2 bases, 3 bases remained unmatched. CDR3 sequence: CASSSRQGTNEKLFF. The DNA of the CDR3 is TGTGCCAGCAGCTCACGACAGGGGACTAATGAAAAACTGTTTTTT.

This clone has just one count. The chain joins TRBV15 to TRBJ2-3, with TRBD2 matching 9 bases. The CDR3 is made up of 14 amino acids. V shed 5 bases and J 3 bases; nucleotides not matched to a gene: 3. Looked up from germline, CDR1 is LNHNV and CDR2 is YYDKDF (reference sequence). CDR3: CATSAGGPTDTQYF. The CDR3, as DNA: TGTGCCACCAGCGCGGGAGGGCCAACAGATACGCAGTATTTT.

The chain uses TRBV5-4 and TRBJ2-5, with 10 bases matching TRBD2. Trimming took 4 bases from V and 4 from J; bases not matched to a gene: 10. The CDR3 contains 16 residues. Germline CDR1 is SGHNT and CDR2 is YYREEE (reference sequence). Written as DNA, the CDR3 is TGTGCCAGCAGCCCAACCGGGACTAGCGTTGGAGAGACCCAGTACTTC. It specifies CASSPTGTSVGETQYF.

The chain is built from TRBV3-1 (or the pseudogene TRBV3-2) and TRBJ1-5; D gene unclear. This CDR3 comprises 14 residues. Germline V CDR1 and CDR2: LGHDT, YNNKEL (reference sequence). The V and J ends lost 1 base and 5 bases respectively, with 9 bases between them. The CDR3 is CASSQGTVHQPQHF. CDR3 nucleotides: TGTGCCAGCAGCCAAGGTACAGTGCATCAGCCCCAGCATTTT.